These 32 T cell receptor beta chains share one sample of origin, sequenced in a study of cytomegalovirus exposure and HLA in healthy donors. PCR employed 60 Vbeta and 13 Jbeta primers. Repertoires were generated with immunoSEQ multiplex PCR, while TCRdb's copy carries only in-frame clones and drops some. The table has about 150,000 clones, about 71% seen once. Sequenced: PBMCs. Receptor source: a woman in her fifties or sixties in good health and CMV-seropositive.

A single count supports this clone. The V call is TRBV5-8, the J call TRBJ2-3, with 7 bases aligning to TRBD2. V gave up 0 bases and J gave up 1 base; unmatched junction bases: 5. From germline, CDR1 is SGHTS and CDR2 YDEGEE. The CDR3 sequence is 16 residues long. In DNA, the CDR3 is TGTGCCAGCAGCTTGGAGAGCGGGATAGGCACAGATACGCAGTATTTT. It translates to CASSLESGIGTDTQYF. Full variable domain (missing parts from reference TRBV5-8 and TRBJ2-3): EAGVTQSPTHLIKTRGQQATLRCSPISGHTSVYWYQQALGLGLQFLLWYDEGEERNRGNFPPRFSGRQFPNYSSELNVNALELEDSALYLCASSLESGIGTDTQYFGPGTRLTVL.

The chain combines TRBV18 with TRBJ1-1; the D gene is possibly TRBD1 (6 bases). Germline CDR1 is KGHSH and CDR2 is LQKENI. V gave up 0 bases and J gave up 4 bases, with 18 bases separating them. This CDR3 spans 17 amino acids. The CDR3 spells CASSPPQPRGRVTEAFF. The CDR3 bases are TGTGCCAGCTCACCACCGCAGCCCAGGGGCCGGGTCACTGAAGCTTTCTTT.

The rearrangement joins TRBV7-9 to TRBJ2-3; 9 bases are a match to TRBD2. The V segment lost 1 base and the J segment 0 bases; nucleotides outside the gene matches: 5. CDR1 is SEHNR, CDR2 FQNEAQ, per germline (reference sequence). The CDR3 is made up of 17 amino acids. The CDR3 protein is CASSLGASGMSTDTQYF. CDR3 DNA sequence: TGTGCCAGCAGCTTAGGTGCTAGCGGGATGAGCACAGATACGCAGTATTTT.

A word on this clone: The sample contains more than one DNA sequence encoding this CDR3. The chain has TRBV28 and TRBJ2-7; 8 nucleotides line up with TRBD2. The ends lost 5 bases at V and 0 bases at J; junction bases unmatched: 3. Germline-derived CDR1 and CDR2 are MDHEN and SYDVKM. The CDR3 totals 14 residues. Here the CDR3 reads CASSPSGSSYEQYF. CDR3 in DNA: TGTGCCAGCAGTCCCAGCGGGAGCTCCTACGAGCAGTACTTC.

The chain joins TRBV7-9 to TRBJ2-7; 7 bases are shared with TRBD1. Germline CDR1 SEHNR, CDR2 FQNEAQ (reference sequence). This CDR3 spans 14 amino acids. J gave up 3 bases and V 5 bases, and 7 bases lay outside the gene matches. Written as DNA, the CDR3 is TGTGCCAGCAGCCCCGGGACAGCACGCTACGAGCAGTACTTC. Translating it yields CASSPGTARYEQYF.

The chain has TRBV11-2 and TRBJ2-5; 8 bases fit TRBD2. Trimming removed 0 bases from V and 1 base from J; junction bases left unmatched: 1. CDR1 and CDR2 from the germline V gene are SGHAT and FQNNGV. The CDR3 has 15 amino acids. In nucleotides, the CDR3 is TGTGCCAGCAGCTTAGACGGGAGGGCCCAAGAGACCCAGTACTTC. Residues: CASSLDGRAQETQYF.

The chain links TRBV28 to TRBJ2-7; 14 positions agree with TRBD2. V was pared by 7 bases and J by 4 bases, with 12 bases of the junction left unmatched. Germline V gene lookup returns CDR1 MDHEN and CDR2 SYDVKM. The CDR3 has 17 amino acids. The CDR3 region is CASTTPGLAGEGYEQYF. CDR3 in DNA: TGTGCCAGCACTACTCCGGGACTAGCGGGAGAAGGTTACGAGCAGTACTTC.

V and J are TRBV6-1 and TRBJ1-1; TRBD1 matches at 7 bases. Trimming took 5 bases from V and 2 from J; bases not matched to a gene: 5. The CDR3 has 14 residues. CDR1 and CDR2 from the germline V gene are MNHNS and SASEGT. The CDR3: CASSMRDSNTEAFF. The CDR3 region has the DNA TGTGCCAGCAGTATGCGGGACAGCAACACTGAAGCTTTCTTT.

The rearrangement joins TRBV5-1 to TRBJ2-3; D perhaps matches TRBD2 (5 bases). The CDR3 is 16 residues long. The germline gives CDR1 SGHRS, CDR2 YFSETQ. The V and J ends lost 3 bases and 1 base respectively, with 15 bases between them. Written as DNA, the CDR3 is TGCGCCAGCAGCTCGGAACGGGGTAGCGGCACAGATACGCAGTATTTT. It is translated as CASSSERGSGTDTQYF.

This rearrangement joins TRBV5-1 to TRBJ2-1, with D hard to call. This CDR3 spans 13 amino acids. V dropped 0 bases and J dropped 7 bases, with 8 bases sitting between them. Germline values: CDR1 SGHRS, CDR2 YFSETQ. DNA for the CDR3: TGCGCCAGCAGCTTGGAATGGCAAAATGAGCAGTTCTTC. This sequence encodes CASSLEWQNEQFF.

In DNA form, the CDR3 reads TGTGCCAGTAGTCCGGACAGTGGGAATCAGCCCCAGCATTTT. It translates to CASSPDSGNQPQHF. This sequence joins TRBV19 and TRBJ1-5, with a weak D call TRBD1 (6 bases). V was trimmed by 5 bases and J by 4 bases, leaving 12 bases between them. Germline V gene sequence: CDR1 LNHDA, CDR2 SQIVND (reference sequence). This CDR3 contains 14 residues.

The rearrangement uses TRBV28 and TRBJ1-2, with D perhaps matching TRBD1 (5 bases). The CDR3 consists of 12 residues. The germline V gene encodes CDR1 MDHEN and CDR2 SYDVKM. Trimming took off 3 bases at V and 7 bases at J, with 9 bases between the two ends. CDR3: CASSLSQGGYTF. CDR3 coding DNA: TGTGCCAGCAGTTTGTCCCAGGGTGGCTACACCTTC.

This chain uses TRBV5-5 with TRBJ2-1, with 7 positions matching TRBD2. Germline V gives CDR1 SGHKS, CDR2 YYEKEE (reference sequence). Trimming at V came to 4 bases and at J to 6 bases, leaving 7 bases not matched to a gene. This CDR3 region has 14 residues. CDR3 in DNA: TGTGCCAGCAGCCCCGGCGGGGGAGGCAATGAGCAGTTCTTC. It specifies CASSPGGGGNEQFF. The complete variable domain, with remaining parts taken from reference TRBV5-5 and TRBJ2-1, reads DAGVTQSPTHLIKTRGQQVTLRCSPISGHKSVSWYQQVLGQGPQFIFQYYEKEERGRGNFPDRFSARQFPNYSSELNVNALLLGDSALYLCASSPGGGGNEQFFGPGTRLTVL.

This chain joins TRBV18 and TRBJ2-3, with 9 bases matching TRBD1. Germline V gene sequence: CDR1 KGHSH, CDR2 LQKENI. This CDR3 is 15 amino acids long. V was clipped by 5 bases and J by 3 bases; unmatched bases: 6. In nucleotides, the CDR3 is TGTGCCAGCTCAAGAGGACAGGGGAGTACAGATACGCAGTATTTT. It yields the protein CASSRGQGSTDTQYF.

V gene TRBV9 combines with J gene TRBJ1-3; 10 bases agree with TRBD1. The V gene's germline CDR1 is SGDLS and CDR2 YYNGEE. V trimming: 3 bases; J trimming: 4 bases; junction bases outside the gene matches: 1. This CDR3 has 14 residues. CDR3 loop: CASSADRGGNTIYF. As DNA, the CDR3 is TGTGCCAGCAGCGCGGACAGGGGGGGAAACACCATATATTTT.

The chain is built from TRBV7-2 and TRBJ2-5, with D perhaps TRBD1 (5 bases). The V end was cut by 2 bases, the J end by 1 base, with 14 bases between. This CDR3 comprises 16 residues. Germline CDR1 SGHTA, CDR2 FQGNSA. The DNA for the CDR3 is TGTGCCAGCAGCTTACAACATGGGGCGGTCCAAGAGACCCAGTACTTC. This codes for CASSLQHGAVQETQYF.

The chain links TRBV29-1 to TRBJ1-4, with TRBD1 matching over 9 bases. The CDR3 runs 18 residues. The V segment lost 2 bases and the J segment 4 bases; nucleotides outside the gene matches: 14. The germline V gene has CDR1 SQVTM and CDR2 ANQGSEA. The CDR3 spells CSVEIVGQGGRGNEKLFF. CDR3 DNA: TGCAGCGTTGAAATCGTGGGACAGGGAGGTCGGGGTAATGAAAAACTGTTTTTT.

The chain uses TRBV27 and TRBJ2-7, with 9 bases lining up with TRBD1. Germline V gene lookup returns CDR1 MNHEY and CDR2 SMNVEV (reference sequence). The junction had 9 bases not matched to a gene; V was cut back by 6 bases and J by 3 bases. This CDR3 contains 15 residues. CDR3 residues: CASRLGGQGYYEQYF. The CDR3 DNA is TGTGCCAGCAGATTAGGGGGACAGGGTTACTACGAGCAGTACTTC.

The J gene is TRBJ1-1, the V gene TRBV2; TRBD1 agrees at 8 bases. V was pared by 5 bases and J by 1 base, with 3 bases of the junction left unmatched. CDR1 is SNHLY, CDR2 FYNNEI, per germline. The CDR3 has 14 residues. CDR3 amino acids: CASSYGQGNTEAFF. CDR3 nucleotides: TGTGCCAGCAGTTATGGACAGGGGAACACTGAAGCTTTCTTT.

V is TRBV5-1 and J is TRBJ2-1, with 7 bases lining up with TRBD2. CDR1 is SGHRS and CDR2 is YFSETQ in the germline V gene. V trimming: 0 bases; J trimming: 0 bases; junction bases outside the gene matches: 3. The CDR3 spans 16 residues. The CDR3 loop is CASSLGGGASYNEQFF. DNA for the CDR3: TGCGCCAGCAGCTTGGGGGGGGGAGCCTCCTACAATGAGCAGTTCTTC.

J is TRBJ1-2 and V is TRBV4-1; 9 bases fit TRBD1. The CDR3 consists of 15 residues. Germline lookup yields CDR1 MGHRA and CDR2 YSYEKL. V shed 3 bases and J 5 bases; nucleotides not matched to a gene: 7. CDR3 sequence reads: CASSQGQGRVYGYTF. Written as DNA, the CDR3 is TGCGCCAGCAGCCAGGGACAGGGAAGGGTTTATGGCTACACCTTC.

The chain combines TRBV27 with TRBJ1-5; 10 nucleotides line up with TRBD1. The CDR3 totals 14 residues. The germline V gene encodes CDR1 MNHEY and CDR2 SMNVEV (reference sequence). After removal of 5 bases from V and 6 bases from J, the junction contained 4 bases not matched to a gene. The CDR3 DNA follows: TGTGCCAGCAGTCCCGACAGGGGGCGTCAGCCCCAGCATTTT. Residues: CASSPDRGRQPQHF.

V gene TRBV29-1 combines with J gene TRBJ2-7, with D unresolved. There are 12 residues in the CDR3. Trimming shortened V by 2 bases and J by 3 bases, and 8 bases separated the two germline ends. CDR1 is SQVTM, CDR2 ANQGSEA, per germline. The CDR3: CSVESPDYEQYF. CDR3 DNA sequence: TGCAGCGTTGAATCGCCAGACTACGAGCAGTACTTC.

This clone was observed a few times. The chain links TRBV9 to TRBJ2-5, with 10 bases aligning to TRBD2. Germline V CDR1 and CDR2: SGDLS, YYNGEE. This CDR3 is built from 16 residues. J gave up 2 bases and V 0 bases, and 4 bases lay outside the gene matches. The CDR3 loop is CASSVGAGGNQETQYF. The CDR3 DNA is TGTGCCAGCAGCGTAGGAGCGGGAGGGAATCAAGAGACCCAGTACTTC.

The CDR3 reads CASSPLGQAPRETQYF. CDR3 DNA: TGCGCCAGCAGCCCCTTGGGACAGGCCCCGAGGGAGACCCAGTACTTC. The chain joins TRBV5-1 to TRBJ2-5, with TRBD1 matching over 8 bases. The junction had 13 bases not matched to a gene; V was cut back by 4 bases and J by 5 bases. The CDR3 is 16 amino acids. Germline values: CDR1 SGHRS, CDR2 YFSETQ.

The chain employs TRBV6-1 and TRBJ1-5; perhaps TRBD1 as D (6 bases). V dropped 1 base and J dropped 0 bases, with 13 bases sitting between them. Per germline, CDR1 MNHNS and CDR2 SASEGT. The CDR3 covers 17 residues. CDR3 DNA sequence: TGTGCCAGCAGTGAAGGGGCAGGGGTCTATAGCAATCAGCCCCAGCATTTT. Amino acids: CASSEGAGVYSNQPQHF.

The chain links TRBV18 to TRBJ2-6, with 7 bases lining up with TRBD2. J lost 2 bases, V lost 6 bases, and 10 bases had no gene match. The CDR3 has 17 amino acids. Germline assignment: CDR1 KGHSH and CDR2 LQKENI. The CDR3 here is CASSNQFGGAGANVLTF. The CDR3 DNA sequence: TGTGCCAGCTCGAACCAGTTTGGGGGGGCTGGGGCCAACGTCCTGACTTTC.

The CDR3 DNA is TGTGCCAGCAGCTTGGCCGGGGGGTGGGATACGCAGTATTTT. Amino acid sequence: CASSLAGGWDTQYF. The chain joins TRBV5-6 to TRBJ2-3; 7 nucleotides line up with TRBD2. CDR1 is SGHDT, CDR2 YYEEEE, per germline. V lost 0 bases, J lost 6 bases, and 4 bases stayed unmatched. The CDR3 has 14 residues.

This chain connects TRBV27 to TRBJ1-2, with 11 bases lining up with TRBD1. Germline CDR1 reads MNHEY; CDR2 reads SMNVEV (reference sequence). V trimming: 6 bases; J trimming: 5 bases; junction bases outside the gene matches: 5. This CDR3 is 14 amino acids long. The chain's CDR3 is CASSPGQGAYGYTF. The CDR3 nucleotides read TGTGCCAGCAGCCCAGGACAGGGGGCATATGGCTACACCTTC.

This clone has just a few counts. The V gene is TRBV19, the J gene TRBJ2-5; tentative D call: TRBD1 (5 bases). The V gene's germline CDR1 is LNHDA and CDR2 SQIVND (reference sequence). This CDR3 has 14 amino acids. V was trimmed by 4 bases and J by 1 base, leaving 10 bases between them. This CDR3 reads CASSTGSIQETQYF. CDR3 DNA sequence: TGTGCCAGTAGTACAGGGTCTATCCAAGAGACCCAGTACTTC.

This chain joins TRBV15 and TRBJ1-3; D gene ambiguous. Germline CDR1 reads LNHNV; CDR2 reads YYDKDF (reference sequence). This CDR3 is 15 amino acids long. V was pared by 0 bases and J by 5 bases, with 11 bases between. This CDR3 is CATSRDHTPRNTIYF. As DNA, the CDR3 is TGTGCCACCAGCAGAGATCACACACCGCGAAACACCATATATTTT.

The V gene is TRBV29-1, the J gene TRBJ1-5, with TRBD1 as a possible D gene (5 bases). Germline V lookup: CDR1 SQVTM, CDR2 ANQGSEA. The CDR3 is 13 amino acids. V gave up 7 bases and J gave up 2 bases, with 12 bases separating them. DNA for the CDR3: TGCAGCGCCCTTTTAGGGGGCAATCAGCCCCAGCATTTT. Its protein is CSALLGGNQPQHF.